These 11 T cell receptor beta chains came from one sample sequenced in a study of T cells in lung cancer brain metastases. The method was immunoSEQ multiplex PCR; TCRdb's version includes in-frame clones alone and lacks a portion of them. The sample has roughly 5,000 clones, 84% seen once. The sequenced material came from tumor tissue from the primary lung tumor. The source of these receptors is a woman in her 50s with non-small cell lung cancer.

The CDR3 DNA reads TGCGCCAGCAGCTTGGAGTACGGGAACACTGAAGCTTTCTTT. Translated, it gives CASSLEYGNTEAFF. The chain links TRBV5-1 to TRBJ1-1; D gene unclear. This CDR3 spans 14 amino acids. V dropped 0 bases and J dropped 1 base, with 7 bases sitting between them. Germline V gives CDR1 SGHRS, CDR2 YFSETQ.

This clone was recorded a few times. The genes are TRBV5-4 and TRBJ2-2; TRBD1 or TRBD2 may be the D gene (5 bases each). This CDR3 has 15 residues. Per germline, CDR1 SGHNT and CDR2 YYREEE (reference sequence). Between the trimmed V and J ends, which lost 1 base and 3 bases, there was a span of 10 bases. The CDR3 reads CASSLTGQYTGELFF. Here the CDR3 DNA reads TGTGCCAGCAGCTTGACGGGGCAGTACACCGGGGAGCTGTTTTTT.

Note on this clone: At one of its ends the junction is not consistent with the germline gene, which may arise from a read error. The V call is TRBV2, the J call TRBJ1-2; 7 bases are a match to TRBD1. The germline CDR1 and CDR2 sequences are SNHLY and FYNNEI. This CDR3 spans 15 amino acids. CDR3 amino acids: CASNEWTGRNYGYTF. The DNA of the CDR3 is TGTGCCAGCAATGAATGGACAGGCAGAAACTATGGCTACACCTTC.

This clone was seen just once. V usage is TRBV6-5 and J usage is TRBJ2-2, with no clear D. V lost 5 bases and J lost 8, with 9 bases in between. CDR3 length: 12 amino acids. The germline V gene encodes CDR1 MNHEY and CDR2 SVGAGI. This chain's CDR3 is CASSPRGGELFF. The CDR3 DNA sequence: TGTGCCAGCAGTCCCCGAGGAGGGGAGCTGTTTTTT.

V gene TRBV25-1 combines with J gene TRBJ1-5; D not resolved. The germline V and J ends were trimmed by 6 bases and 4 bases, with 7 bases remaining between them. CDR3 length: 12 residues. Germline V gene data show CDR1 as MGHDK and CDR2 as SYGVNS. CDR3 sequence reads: CASSAPNQPQHF. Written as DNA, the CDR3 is TGTGCCAGCAGCGCCCCTAATCAGCCCCAGCATTTT.

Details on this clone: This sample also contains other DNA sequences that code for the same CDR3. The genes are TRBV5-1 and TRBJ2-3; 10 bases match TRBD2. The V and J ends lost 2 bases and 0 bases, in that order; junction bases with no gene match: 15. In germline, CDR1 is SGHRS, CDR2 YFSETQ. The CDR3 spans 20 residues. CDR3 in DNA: TGCGCCAGCAGCTTTGGCGGACTAGCGGAAACCAAACTTAGCACAGATACGCAGTATTTT. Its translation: CASSFGGLAETKLSTDTQYF.

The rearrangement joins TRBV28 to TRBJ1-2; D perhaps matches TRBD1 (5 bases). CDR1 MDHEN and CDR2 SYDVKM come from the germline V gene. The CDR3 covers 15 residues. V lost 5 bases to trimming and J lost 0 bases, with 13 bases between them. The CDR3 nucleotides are TGTGCCAGCAGTCGGGGGGACGGAGCTAACTATGGCTACACCTTC. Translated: CASSRGDGANYGYTF.

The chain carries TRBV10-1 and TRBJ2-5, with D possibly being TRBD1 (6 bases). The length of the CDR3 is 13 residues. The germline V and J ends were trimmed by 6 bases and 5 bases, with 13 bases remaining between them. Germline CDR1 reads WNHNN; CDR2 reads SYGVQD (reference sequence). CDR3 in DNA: TGCGCCAGCAGGGGAGTGGGGGCCGAGACCCAGTACTTC. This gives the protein CASRGVGAETQYF.

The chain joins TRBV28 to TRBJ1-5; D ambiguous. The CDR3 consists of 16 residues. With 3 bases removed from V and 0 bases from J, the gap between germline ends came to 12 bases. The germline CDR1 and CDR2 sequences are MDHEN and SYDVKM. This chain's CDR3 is CASSFPTVFSNQPQHF. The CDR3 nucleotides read TGTGCCAGCAGTTTCCCGACGGTTTTTAGCAATCAGCCCCAGCATTTT.

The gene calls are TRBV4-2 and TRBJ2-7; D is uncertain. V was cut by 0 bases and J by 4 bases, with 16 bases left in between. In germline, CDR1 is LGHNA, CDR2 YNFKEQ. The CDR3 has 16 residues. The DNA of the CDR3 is TGTGCCAGCAGCCAAGAATGGGCCGCTAGATCTTACGAGCAGTACTTC. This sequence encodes CASSQEWAARSYEQYF.

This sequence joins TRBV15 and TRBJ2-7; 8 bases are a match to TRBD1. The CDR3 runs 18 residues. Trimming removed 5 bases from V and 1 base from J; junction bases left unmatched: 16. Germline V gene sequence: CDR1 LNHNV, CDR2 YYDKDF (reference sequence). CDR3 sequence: CATSLPSAGGRLSYEQYF. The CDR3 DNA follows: TGTGCCACCAGCCTTCCTTCCGCAGGGGGCCGATTATCCTACGAGCAGTACTTC.